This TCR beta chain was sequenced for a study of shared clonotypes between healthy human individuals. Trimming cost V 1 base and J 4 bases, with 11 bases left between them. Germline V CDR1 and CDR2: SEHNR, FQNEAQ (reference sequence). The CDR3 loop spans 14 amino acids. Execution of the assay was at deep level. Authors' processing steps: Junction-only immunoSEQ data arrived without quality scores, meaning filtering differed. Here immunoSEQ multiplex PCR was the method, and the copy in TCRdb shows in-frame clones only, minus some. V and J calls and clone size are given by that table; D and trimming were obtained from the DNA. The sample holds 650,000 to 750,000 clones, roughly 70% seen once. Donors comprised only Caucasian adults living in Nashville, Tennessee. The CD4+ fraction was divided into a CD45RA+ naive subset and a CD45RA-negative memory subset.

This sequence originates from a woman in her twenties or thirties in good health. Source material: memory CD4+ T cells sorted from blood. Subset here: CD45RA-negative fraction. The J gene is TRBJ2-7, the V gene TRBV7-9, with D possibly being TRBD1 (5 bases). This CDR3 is CASSLGQGLYEQYF. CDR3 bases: TGTGCCAGCAGCTTAGGGCAGGGTTTGTACGAGCAGTACTTC.